This passage covers 26 T cell receptor beta chains from one sample sequenced in a study of human T cells and chemical hapten exposure. TCRdb passed the RACE reads through MiXCR, listing each CDR3 protein once. The sample has 75,000 to 95,000 distinct CDR3 sequences, approximately 11% seen once. The time point is: patch test 2, 6 weeks after DPC sensitization. Described treatment: therapeutic diphenylcyclopropenone sensitization with weekly scalp DPC. Sequencing used whole blood, obtained in connection with sensitization to the hapten diphenylcyclopropenone (DPC). All receptors derive from a man in his forties with alopecia areata. Some clones in this sample may be carry-over from other donors' samples.

The chain links TRBV6-5 to TRBJ2-1, with 7 bases aligning to TRBD2. CDR1 and CDR2 from the germline V gene are MNHEY and SVGAGI. This CDR3 region has 15 residues. Trimming at V came to 0 bases and at J to 6 bases, leaving 5 bases not matched to a gene. The CDR3 spells CASSYSSGIVNEQFF. The DNA for the CDR3 is TGTGCCAGCAGTTACTCAAGCGGGATAGTCAATGAGCAGTTCTTC.

V is TRBV5-4 and J is TRBJ2-2; 10 bases map to TRBD2. Trimming cost V 4 bases and J 3 bases; bases outside gene matches: 6. The CDR3 loop spans 16 amino acids. CDR1 SGHNT and CDR2 YYREEE come from the germline V gene (reference sequence). This CDR3 reads CASSGSGRADTGELFF. The CDR3 DNA reads TGTGCCAGCAGCGGGAGCGGGAGGGCCGACACCGGGGAGCTGTTTTTT.

This clonotype was counted ten times or more. The chain combines TRBV7-8 with TRBJ1-6; maybe TRBD1 (5 bases). V shed 7 bases and J shed 6 bases, with 13 bases lying between them. The CDR3 is 14 residues long. Germline V gene sequence: CDR1 SGHVS, CDR2 FQNEAQ. CDR3 in DNA: TGTGCCAGCAACGAAATAAGGGGTAATTCACCCCTCCACTTT. Translation: CASNEIRGNSPLHF.

The rearrangement links TRBV20-1 to TRBJ2-1; tentatively, D is TRBD2 (7 bases). Trimming pared 3 bases from V and 4 bases from J, leaving 13 bases between. CDR1 and CDR2 from the germline V gene are DFQATT and SNEGSKA (reference sequence). There are 14 residues in the CDR3. This CDR3 is CSARDRGAYNEQFF. The CDR3 DNA reads TGCAGTGCTAGGGACCGGGGGGCTTACAATGAGCAGTTCTTC.

Only a few counts were recorded for this clonotype. V gene TRBV28 combines with J gene TRBJ2-3; 12 positions agree with TRBD1. Germline-derived CDR1 and CDR2 are MDHEN and SYDVKM. Losses at the gene ends were 3 bases for V and 3 bases for J; bases not matched to a gene: 10. The CDR3 has 18 amino acids. The CDR3 is CASSFGGTGGWSTDTQYF. In DNA form, the CDR3 reads TGTGCCAGCAGTTTTGGTGGGACAGGGGGCTGGAGTACAGATACGCAGTATTTT.

This clonotype was seen repeatedly, ten times or more. The DNA of the CDR3 is TGTGCCTGGAGTAGGGCAGCTTACGAGCAGTACTTC. Amino acids: CAWSRAAYEQYF. The genes are TRBV30 and TRBJ2-7; D ambiguous. The germline CDR1 and CDR2 sequences are GTSNPN and SVGIG (reference sequence). V gave up 2 bases and J gave up 4 bases, with 9 bases separating them. There are 12 residues in the CDR3.

The table lists this clonotype with a few counts. The chain employs TRBV5-1 and TRBJ2-5; D is possibly TRBD1 (6 bases). Trimming cost V 1 base and J 4 bases, with 17 bases left between them. CDR3 length equals 16 residues. From germline, CDR1 is SGHRS and CDR2 YFSETQ. CDR3 coding DNA: TGCGCCAGCAGCTTGTTCCGGACAGTCCACGCAGAGACCCAGTACTTC. Translation gives CASSLFRTVHAETQYF.

This clonotype has just a few counts. The J gene is TRBJ2-7, the V gene TRBV5-5, with 9 bases lining up with TRBD2. V shed 1 base, J shed 0 bases, and the junction held 2 bases outside the gene matches. In germline, CDR1 is SGHKS, CDR2 YYEKEE (reference sequence). The CDR3 has 15 residues. In nucleotides, the CDR3 is TGTGCCAGCAGCTTGAGCGGGGGGCTCTCCTACGAGCAGTACTTC. Translating gives CASSLSGGLSYEQYF.

This clonotype has a handful of counts. The chain has TRBV7-8 and TRBJ2-3, with 9 bases identical to TRBD2. Germline CDR1 reads SGHVS; CDR2 reads FQNEAQ. V dropped 2 bases and J dropped 0; count of bases not matched to a gene: 6. This CDR3 has 17 residues. CDR3 protein: CASSLSTSGSSTDTQYF. CDR3 nucleotide sequence: TGTGCCAGCAGCTTATCTACTAGCGGGTCTAGCACAGATACGCAGTATTTT.

In its sample, this clonotype was seen many times. The J gene is TRBJ1-4, the V gene TRBV20-1; maybe TRBD1 (5 bases). The CDR3 consists of 13 residues. Germline V gene sequence: CDR1 DFQATT, CDR2 SNEGSKA (reference sequence). Trimming removed 3 bases at V and 8 bases at J, with 13 bases between. The CDR3 reads CSARAGQVEKLFF. CDR3 DNA: TGCAGTGCTAGGGCAGGGCAGGTCGAAAAACTGTTTTTT.

This clonotype was seen many times. The chain recombines TRBV20-1 with TRBJ2-7; tentatively, D is TRBD1 (6 bases). Trimming stripped 6 bases from V and 0 bases from J, with 12 bases between. Looked up from germline, CDR1 is DFQATT and CDR2 is SNEGSKA (reference sequence). The length of the CDR3 is 13 residues. This CDR3 is CSAETGSSYEQYF. The CDR3 DNA follows: TGCAGTGCCGAAACAGGGAGCTCCTACGAGCAGTACTTC.

This clonotype was seen a handful of times. The V call is TRBV5-1, the J call TRBJ2-2; D might be TRBD1 (6 bases). Trimming removed 5 bases at V and 2 bases at J, with 7 bases between. The CDR3 has 13 amino acids. Per germline, CDR1 SGHRS and CDR2 YFSETQ. CDR3: CASRQGNTGELFF. CDR3 nucleotides: TGCGCCAGCAGACAGGGTAACACCGGGGAGCTGTTTTTT. Variable domain in full (rest from reference TRBV5-1 and TRBJ2-2): KAGVTQTPRYLIKTRGQQVTLSCSPISGHRSVSWYQQTPGQGLQFLFEYFSETQRNKGNFPGRFSGRQFSNSRSEMNVSTLELGDSALYLCASRQGNTGELFFGEGSRLTVL.

This clonotype has more than one count but fewer than ten. The rearrangement joins TRBV20-1 to TRBJ1-1; 8 nucleotides align to TRBD1. Germline V lookup: CDR1 DFQATT, CDR2 SNEGSKA (reference sequence). This CDR3 region has 16 residues. After removal of 0 bases from V and 5 bases from J, the junction contained 11 bases not matched to a gene. In DNA form, the CDR3 reads TGCAGTGCTAGAGATCGAAGTCAGGGGGCGCTTACTGAAGCTTTCTTT. Protein: CSARDRSQGALTEAFF.

This chain joins TRBV7-2 and TRBJ2-3, with D maybe TRBD1 (6 bases). Germline V gene lookup returns CDR1 SGHTA and CDR2 FQGNSA. V lost 4 bases and J 0 bases, leaving 8 bases between the germline ends. The CDR3 is made up of 14 amino acids. The DNA of the CDR3 is TGTGCCAGCAGCTCGGGACATAGCACAGATACGCAGTATTTT. Its protein product is CASSSGHSTDTQYF.

Only a few counts were recorded for this clonotype. The rearrangement links TRBV7-9 to TRBJ2-7; 8 bases agree with TRBD2. With V trimmed by 2 bases and J by 2 bases, 5 bases remained unmatched. The CDR3 covers 15 residues. Germline CDR1 and CDR2: SEHNR and FQNEAQ (reference sequence). CDR3: CASSLQLAGPYEQYF. CDR3 coding DNA: TGTGCCAGCAGCTTACAGCTAGCGGGTCCCTACGAGCAGTACTTC.

This clonotype was found a few times. V gene TRBV5-6 combines with J gene TRBJ2-4; 7 nucleotides match TRBD1. The ends lost 2 bases at V and 2 bases at J; junction bases unmatched: 13. This CDR3 region has 18 residues. Per germline, CDR1 SGHDT and CDR2 YYEEEE. The CDR3 nucleotides are TGTGCCAGCAGCTTAACCCTGACAGGGATCAGATCCAAAAACATTCAGTACTTC. Amino acid sequence: CASSLTLTGIRSKNIQYF. Full variable domain (outside the CDR3, taken from reference TRBV5-6 and TRBJ2-4): DAGVTQSPTHLIKTRGQQVTLRCSPKSGHDTVSWYQQALGQGPQFIFQYYEEEERQRGNFPDRFSGHQFPNYSSELNVNALLLGDSALYLCASSLTLTGIRSKNIQYFGAGTRLSVL.

This clonotype has only a few counts. The CDR3 protein is CATSREQGEGDTQYF. The CDR3 coding sequence is TGTGCCACCAGCAGAGAACAGGGAGAAGGTGATACGCAGTATTTT. The chain is built from TRBV15 and TRBJ2-3, with TRBD1 as a possible D gene (6 bases). Germline CDR1 and CDR2: LNHNV and YYDKDF (reference sequence). V dropped 0 bases and J dropped 6 bases, with 13 bases sitting between them. The CDR3 is made up of 15 amino acids.

The V call is TRBV6-2 or TRBV6-3, the J call TRBJ2-7; TRBD2 agrees at 14 bases. The CDR3 loop spans 16 amino acids. The germline CDR1 and CDR2 sequences are MNHEY and SVGEGT. Trimming cost V 5 bases and J 4 bases; bases outside gene matches: 7. The CDR3, as DNA: TGTGCCAGCAGTCCCGGACTAGCGGGGGGATTGTACGAGCAGTACGTC. Protein sequence: CASSPGLAGGLYEQYV.

The chain recombines TRBV18 with TRBJ2-1, with a possible D match to TRBD2 (6 bases). This CDR3 contains 17 residues. The ends were cut back, 2 bases at V and 3 bases at J, with 17 bases in the middle. CDR1 and CDR2 (germline): KGHSH, LQKENI. The CDR3 is CASSPLSLGSNYNEQFF. CDR3 nucleotide sequence: TGTGCCAGCTCACCATTATCACTCGGGAGTAACTACAATGAGCAGTTCTTC.

This clonotype was observed a handful of times. The chain uses TRBV4-3 and TRBJ2-7; D remains ambiguous. Germline V gene data show CDR1 as LGHNA and CDR2 as YSLEER. The CDR3 totals 15 residues. Trimming pared 1 base from V and 5 bases from J, leaving 15 bases between. DNA for the CDR3: TGCGCCAGCAGCCAAGTGGGCCTGGATATAGACGAGCAGTACTTC. Translated, it gives CASSQVGLDIDEQYF.

This clonotype showed up just a few times. The rearrangement uses TRBV6-2 or TRBV6-3 and TRBJ2-7; either TRBD1 or TRBD2 may supply D (5 bases each). Germline V gene lookup returns CDR1 MNHEY and CDR2 SVGEGT. The ends were cut back, 2 bases at V and 7 bases at J, with 15 bases in the middle. The CDR3 has 14 amino acids. CDR3 coding DNA: TGTGCCAGCAGTTACCTGAGGGGACGGGTTGAGCAGTACGTC. Amino acid sequence: CASSYLRGRVEQYV.

V is TRBV27 and J is TRBJ1-1; possible D gene TRBD1, 5 bases. Germline assignment: CDR1 MNHEY and CDR2 SMNVEV (reference sequence). This CDR3 has 15 residues. Deletions cut 2 bases from V and 1 base from J, with 11 bases between. The CDR3: CASSLARVGNTEAFF. The DNA of the CDR3 is TGTGCCAGCAGTTTAGCCAGGGTCGGGAACACTGAAGCTTTCTTT.

This clonotype has just a few counts. V is TRBV5-1 and J is TRBJ1-4, with TRBD1 identical over 7 bases. Looked up from germline, CDR1 is SGHRS and CDR2 is YFSETQ. V dropped 3 bases and J dropped 5; count of bases not matched to a gene: 10. This CDR3 spans 16 amino acids. The CDR3, as DNA: TGCGCCAGCAGCTCGAAATCGGGACAGCTAAATGAAAAACTGTTTTTT. Protein: CASSSKSGQLNEKLFF.

The V gene is TRBV10-3, the J gene TRBJ2-2, with 11 bases aligning to TRBD2. Unmatched junction bases numbered 2, after V lost 7 bases and J lost 4 bases. The CDR3 is 14 residues long. Germline V lookup: CDR1 ENHRY, CDR2 SYGVKD. DNA of the CDR3: TGTGCCATCACCGGGACTAGCGGCACCGGGGAGCTGTTTTTT. Protein: CAITGTSGTGELFF.

The rearrangement uses TRBV29-1 and TRBJ2-3; the D is unclear. This CDR3 has 15 residues. Germline V CDR1 and CDR2: SQVTM, ANQGSEA. V shed 0 bases and J shed 0 bases, with 10 bases lying between them. The CDR3 here is CSVEDVRTSTDTQYF. The CDR3 nucleotides are TGCAGCGTTGAAGACGTTAGAACCAGCACAGATACGCAGTATTTT.

The CDR3 DNA follows: TGTGCCAGCAGCCCCGACAGGGTTTGGAATGAGCAGTTCTTC. It translates to CASSPDRVWNEQFF. V and J are TRBV11-2 and TRBJ2-1, with 7 positions matching TRBD1. This CDR3 is 14 amino acids long. CDR1 is SGHAT and CDR2 is FQNNGV in the germline V gene. V was pared by 5 bases and J by 7 bases, with 8 bases of the junction left unmatched. The full variable domain, its missing parts supplied by reference TRBV11-2 and TRBJ2-1, is EAGVAQSPRYKIIEKRQSVAFWCNPISGHATLYWYQQILGQGPKLLIQFQNNGVVDDSQLPKDRFSAERLKGVDSTLKIQPAKLEDSAVYLCASSPDRVWNEQFFGPGTRLTVL.